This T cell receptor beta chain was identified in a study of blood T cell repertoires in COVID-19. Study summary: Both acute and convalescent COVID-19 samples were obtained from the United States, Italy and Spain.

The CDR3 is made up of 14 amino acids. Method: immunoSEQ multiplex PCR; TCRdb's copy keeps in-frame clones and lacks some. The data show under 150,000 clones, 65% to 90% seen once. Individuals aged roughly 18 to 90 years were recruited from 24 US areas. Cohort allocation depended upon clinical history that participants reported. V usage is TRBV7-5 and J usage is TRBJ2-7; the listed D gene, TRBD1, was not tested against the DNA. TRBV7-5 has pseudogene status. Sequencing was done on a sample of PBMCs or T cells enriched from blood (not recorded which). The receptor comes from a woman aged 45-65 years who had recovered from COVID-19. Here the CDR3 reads CARSLRVQTYEQYF. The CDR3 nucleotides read TGTGCCAGAAGCCTTAGAGTACAGACCTACGAGCAGTACTTC.